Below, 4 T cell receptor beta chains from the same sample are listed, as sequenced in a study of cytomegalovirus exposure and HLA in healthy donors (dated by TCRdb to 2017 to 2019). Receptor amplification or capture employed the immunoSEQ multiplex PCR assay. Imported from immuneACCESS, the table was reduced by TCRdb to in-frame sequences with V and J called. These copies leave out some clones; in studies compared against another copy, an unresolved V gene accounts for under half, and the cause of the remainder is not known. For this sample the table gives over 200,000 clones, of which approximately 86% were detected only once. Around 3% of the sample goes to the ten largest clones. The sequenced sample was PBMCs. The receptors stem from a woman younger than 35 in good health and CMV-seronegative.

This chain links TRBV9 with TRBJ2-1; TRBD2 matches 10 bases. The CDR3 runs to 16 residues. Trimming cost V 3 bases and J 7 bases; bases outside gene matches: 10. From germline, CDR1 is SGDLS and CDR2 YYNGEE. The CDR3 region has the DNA TGTGCCAGCAGCGCCCCTAGCGGGAGACCTGGGAATGAGCAGTTCTTC. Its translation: CASSAPSGRPGNEQFF. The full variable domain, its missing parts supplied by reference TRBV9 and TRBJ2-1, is DSGVTQTPKHLITATGQRVTLRCSPRSGDLSVYWYQQSLDQGLQFLIQYYNGEERAKGNILERFSAQQFPDLHSELNLSSLELGDSALYFCASSAPSGRPGNEQFFGPGTRLTVL.

This CDR3 reads CASSLSGTVNYGYTF. In DNA, the CDR3 is TGCGCCAGCAGCTTGTCCGGGACAGTTAACTATGGCTACACCTTC. V is TRBV5-1 and J is TRBJ1-2; 7 nucleotides agree with TRBD1. This CDR3 has 15 amino acids. V shed 1 base, J shed 1 base, and the junction held 4 bases outside the gene matches. Per germline, CDR1 SGHRS and CDR2 YFSETQ.

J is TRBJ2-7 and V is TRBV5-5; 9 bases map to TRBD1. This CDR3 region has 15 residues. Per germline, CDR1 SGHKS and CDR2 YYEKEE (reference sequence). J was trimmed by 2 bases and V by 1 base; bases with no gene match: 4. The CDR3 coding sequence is TGTGCCAGCAGCTTGACGGGACAGGGACCCTACGAGCAGTACTTC. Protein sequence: CASSLTGQGPYEQYF.

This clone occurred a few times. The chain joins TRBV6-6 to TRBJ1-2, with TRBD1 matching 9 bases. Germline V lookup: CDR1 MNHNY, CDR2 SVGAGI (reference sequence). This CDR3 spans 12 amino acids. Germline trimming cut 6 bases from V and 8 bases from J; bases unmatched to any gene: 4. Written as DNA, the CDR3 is TGTGCCAGCAGACAGGGGGCGGAAGGCTACACCTTC. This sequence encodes CASRQGAEGYTF.